This TCR beta chain was obtained from a study of blood T cell repertoires in COVID-19. Overall study: Samples of COVID-19 (acute and convalescent) were obtained from the United States, Italy and Spain. Nucleic acid was either cDNA or gDNA, and it came from T cells, B-cell-depleted T cells, or PBMCs.

Original analysis: Nucleated cell counts were estimated from reference gene primer amplification. Clones were read by immunoSEQ multiplex PCR, and TCRdb kept only the in-frame ones, dropping some. V, J and clone size are those of that table, while D and trimming were read from the DNA. Of roughly 86,000 clones listed, approximately 80% are singletons. V was pared by 1 base and J by 2 bases, with 18 bases between. Germline V CDR1 and CDR2: SGHRS, YFSETQ. The CDR3 is 17 residues long. This clone has a handful of counts. Sequencing input: peripheral blood. The chain has TRBV5-1 and TRBJ1-1; D possibly corresponds to TRBD1 (6 bases). This sequence originates from a woman between 65 and 79 years old with acute or convalescent COVID-19. The CDR3: CASSLMPGAWGNTEAFF. The DNA for the CDR3 is TGCGCCAGCAGCTTGATGCCAGGGGCGTGGGGTAACACTGAAGCTTTCTTT. The variable domain in full, with the rest retrieved from reference TRBV5-1 and TRBJ1-1, is KAGVTQTPRYLIKTRGQQVTLSCSPISGHRSVSWYQQTPGQGLQFLFEYFSETQRNKGNFPGRFSGRQFSNSRSEMNVSTLELGDSALYLCASSLMPGAWGNTEAFFGQGTRLTVV.